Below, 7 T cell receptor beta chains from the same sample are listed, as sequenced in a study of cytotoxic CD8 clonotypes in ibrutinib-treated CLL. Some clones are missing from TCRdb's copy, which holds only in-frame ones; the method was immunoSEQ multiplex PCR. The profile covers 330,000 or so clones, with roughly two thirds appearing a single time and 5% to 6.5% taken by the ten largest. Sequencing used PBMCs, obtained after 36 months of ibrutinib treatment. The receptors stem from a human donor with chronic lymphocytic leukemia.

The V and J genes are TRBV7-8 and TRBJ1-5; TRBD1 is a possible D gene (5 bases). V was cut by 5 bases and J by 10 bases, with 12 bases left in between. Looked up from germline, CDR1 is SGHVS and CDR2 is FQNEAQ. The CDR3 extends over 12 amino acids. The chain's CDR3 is CASSITRDPQHF. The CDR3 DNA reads TGTGCCAGCAGCATCACGCGGGACCCCCAGCATTTT.

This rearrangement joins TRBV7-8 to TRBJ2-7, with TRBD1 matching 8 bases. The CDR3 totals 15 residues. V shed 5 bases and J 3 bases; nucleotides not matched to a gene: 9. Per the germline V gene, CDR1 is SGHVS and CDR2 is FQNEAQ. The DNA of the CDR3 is TGTGCCAGCAGCGCCCGGACAGGGAGCCTCTACGAGCAGTACTTC. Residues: CASSARTGSLYEQYF.

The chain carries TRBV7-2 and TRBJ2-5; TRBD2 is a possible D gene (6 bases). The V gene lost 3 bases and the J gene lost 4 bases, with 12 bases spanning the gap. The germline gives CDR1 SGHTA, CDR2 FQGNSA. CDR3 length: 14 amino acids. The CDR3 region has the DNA TGTGCCAGCAGCTTTAGTGGGGGAGGAGAGACCCAGTACTTC. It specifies CASSFSGGGETQYF. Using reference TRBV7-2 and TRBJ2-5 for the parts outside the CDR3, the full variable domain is GAGVSQSPSNKVTEKGKDVELRCDPISGHTALYWYRQSLGQGLEFLIYFQGNSAPDKSGLPSDRFSAERTGGSVSTLTIQRTQQEDSAVYLCASSFSGGGETQYFGPGTRLLVL.

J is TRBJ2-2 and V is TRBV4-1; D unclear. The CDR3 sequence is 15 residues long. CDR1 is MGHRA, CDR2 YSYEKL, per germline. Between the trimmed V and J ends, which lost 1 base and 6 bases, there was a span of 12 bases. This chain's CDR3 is CASSQGSGRAGELFF. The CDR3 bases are TGCGCCAGCAGCCAAGGATCGGGTAGGGCCGGGGAGCTGTTTTTT.

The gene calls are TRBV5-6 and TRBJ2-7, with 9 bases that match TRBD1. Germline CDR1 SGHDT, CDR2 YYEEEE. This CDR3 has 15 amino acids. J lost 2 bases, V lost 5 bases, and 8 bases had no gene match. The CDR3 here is CASRLLGQGTYEQYF. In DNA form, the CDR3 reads TGTGCCAGCAGATTACTGGGACAGGGAACCTACGAGCAGTACTTC.

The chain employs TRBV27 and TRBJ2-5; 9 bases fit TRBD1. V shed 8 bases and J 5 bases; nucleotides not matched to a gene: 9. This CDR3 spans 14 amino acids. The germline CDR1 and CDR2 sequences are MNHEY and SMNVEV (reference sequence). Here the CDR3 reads CASRRQGGRETQYF. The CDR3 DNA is TGTGCCAGCCGCCGACAGGGGGGGCGGGAGACCCAGTACTTC.

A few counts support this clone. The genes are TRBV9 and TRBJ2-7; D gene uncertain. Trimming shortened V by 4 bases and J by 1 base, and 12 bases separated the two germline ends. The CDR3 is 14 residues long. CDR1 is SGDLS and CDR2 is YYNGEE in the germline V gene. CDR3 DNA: TGTGCCAGCAGCCCCCCCGATAGTTCCTACGAGCAGTACTTC. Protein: CASSPPDSSYEQYF.